Presented here are 8 T cell receptor beta chains from one specimen sequenced in a study of identical twins. MiXCR, applied by TCRdb to the 5' RACE reads, yields one record per CDR3 protein. The profile covers some 1,600,000 distinct CDR3 sequences, with around 33% appearing a single time and around 0.25% taken by the ten largest. Material for sequencing was cord blood. The receptors were sampled from a newborn girl in good health.

This clonotype has only a few counts. The chain carries TRBV5-1 and TRBJ2-5; D possibly corresponds to TRBD1 (6 bases). The ends were cut back, 0 bases at V and 6 bases at J, with 15 bases in the middle. CDR3 length: 15 amino acids. Germline V lookup: CDR1 SGHRS, CDR2 YFSETQ. The CDR3 nucleotides read TGCGCCAGCAGCTTGGGTGATTACGGACAGAAGACCCAGTACTTC. The encoded protein is CASSLGDYGQKTQYF.

With regard to this clonotype: This may be a read error, as it is one base from a much larger clone. The gene calls are TRBV28 and TRBJ2-7; D not resolved. CDR3 length equals 11 residues. Germline lookup yields CDR1 MDHEN and CDR2 SYDVKM. The V end lost 0 bases, the J end lost 5 bases, and 2 bases lay between the germline ends. CDR3 sequence: CASSLWHEQYF. The CDR3 region has the DNA TGTGCCAGCAGTTTATGGCACGAGCAGTACTTC.

The chain links TRBV5-4 to TRBJ2-7; 9 bases match TRBD2. This CDR3 region has 14 residues. V lost 3 bases to trimming and J lost 5 bases; unmatched junction nucleotides: 6. In germline, CDR1 is SGHNT, CDR2 YYREEE (reference sequence). Written as DNA, the CDR3 is TGTGCCAGCAGCTCCCTAGCGGGATCTGACGAGCAGTACTTC. Its translation is CASSSLAGSDEQYF. The variable domain in full, with the rest retrieved from reference TRBV5-4 and TRBJ2-7, is ETGVTQSPTHLIKTRGQQVTLRCSSQSGHNTVSWYQQALGQGPQFIFQYYREEENGRGNFPPRFSGLQFPNYSSELNVNALELDDSALYLCASSSLAGSDEQYFGPGTRLTVT.

The chain is built from TRBV10-3 and TRBJ2-3; the match to TRBD2 covers 9 bases. CDR3 size: 13 residues. Losses at the gene ends were 10 bases for V and 6 bases for J; bases not matched to a gene: 8. Germline CDR1 is ENHRY and CDR2 is SYGVKD. This CDR3 is CATLTSGGDTQYF. The DNA of the CDR3 is TGTGCCACGCTGACTAGCGGAGGGGATACGCAGTATTTT.

This clonotype showed up just a few times. The V gene is TRBV6-6, the J gene TRBJ1-2, with 8 positions matching TRBD1. This CDR3 comprises 15 residues. The germline V gene has CDR1 MNHNY and CDR2 SVGAGI (reference sequence). V was pared by 0 bases and J by 5 bases, with 5 bases of the junction left unmatched. DNA for the CDR3: TGTGCCAGCAGTTACTCGAAGTACAGGGGGTATGGCTACACCTTC. It specifies CASSYSKYRGYGYTF.

The chain carries TRBV28 and TRBJ1-5; D gene uncertain. Between the trimmed V and J ends, which lost 3 bases and 7 bases, there was a span of 10 bases. CDR1 and CDR2 (germline): MDHEN, SYDVKM. The CDR3 spans 13 residues. The CDR3 DNA is TGTGCCAGCAGTTTTGGTGCTAGCCAGCCCCAGCATTTT. Translation gives CASSFGASQPQHF.

The rearrangement joins TRBV25-1 to TRBJ1-2; 7 bases fit TRBD1. This CDR3 is 15 amino acids long. Germline CDR1 and CDR2: MGHDK and SYGVNS. The V segment lost 2 bases and the J segment 3 bases; nucleotides outside the gene matches: 6. The CDR3: CASSEAGQVHYGYTF. CDR3 nucleotide sequence: TGTGCCAGCAGTGAAGCCGGACAGGTCCACTATGGCTACACCTTC.

V is TRBV5-1 and J is TRBJ2-2; the match to TRBD1 covers 8 bases. The CDR3 loop spans 15 amino acids. The germline V gene encodes CDR1 SGHRS and CDR2 YFSETQ. V lost 6 bases, J lost 0 bases, and 4 bases stayed unmatched. The CDR3 DNA sequence: TGCGCCAGCACCCGGACAGGGTCGAACACCGGGGAGCTGTTTTTT. Translating gives CASTRTGSNTGELFF.